Below, 3 T cell receptor beta chains from the same sample are listed, as sequenced in a study of blood T cell repertoires in COVID-19. Using immunoSEQ multiplex PCR, the repertoire was profiled, and TCRdb retains in-frame clones only, with some absent. The table shows 240,000 or so clones, with 86% occurring only once. Sequencing input: peripheral blood. The source of these receptors is an older man with acute or convalescent COVID-19.

The chain is built from TRBV6-2 or TRBV6-3 and TRBJ1-1; TRBD1 aligns across 8 bases. With V trimmed by 5 bases and J by 4 bases, 0 bases remained unmatched. The CDR3 runs 12 residues. Germline loops: CDR1 MNHEY, CDR2 SVGEGT. CDR3 sequence: CASSTGGTEAFF. CDR3 sequence (DNA): TGTGCCAGCAGTACAGGGGGCACTGAAGCTTTCTTT.

The chain links TRBV5-6 to TRBJ2-7; perhaps TRBD1 as D (6 bases). Trimming cost V 1 base and J 0 bases, with 14 bases left between them. CDR1 SGHDT and CDR2 YYEEEE come from the germline V gene. CDR3 length: 16 amino acids. In DNA, the CDR3 is TGTGCCAGCAGCTTGACAGGGATGACGAGCTCCTACGAGCAGTACTTC. Translated, it gives CASSLTGMTSSYEQYF.

The chain uses TRBV4-2 and TRBJ1-3; D call uncertain. Trimming stripped 0 bases from V and 2 bases from J, with 5 bases between. Germline CDR1 reads LGHNA; CDR2 reads YNFKEQ. The CDR3 is 14 residues long. This CDR3 is CASSQDRAGNTIYF. The CDR3 coding sequence is TGTGCCAGCAGCCAAGACCGCGCTGGAAACACCATATATTTT.